Listed below are T cell receptor beta chains from one sample, sequenced in a study of cytomegalovirus exposure and HLA in healthy donors. Measured with immunoSEQ multiplex PCR; TCRdb has only the in-frame clones, and not every one. This sample has roughly 100,000 clones, with approximately 86% found just once. The sequencing sample was made of PBMCs. These receptors were collected from a woman under 30 in good health and CMV-seropositive. CDR3s include the opening cysteine and the closing phenylalanine or tryptophan. The order of the fields is clone size, D gene, V gene, CDR3 protein. The D gene is left open where the match is weak. Clone size, where shown, is once, few, many, or a class for clones that have expanded.

NA TRBD2 TRBV11-3 CASSLIVAGGTDTQYF
many TRBD2 TRBV28 CASSLGVTSATYNEQFF
NA NA TRBV7-9 CASRLDGYEQYF
NA TRBD1 TRBV4-2 CASRQQGAKTEQFF
NA NA TRBV21-1 CASCSSAGQVETQYF
NA NA TRBV7-8 CASSSTTTTTLRDF
NA NA TRBV6-5 CASSPSSANQPQHF
NA NA TRBV6-5 CASSYRDSSDTQYF
NA NA TRBV6-5 CASSYSQVSQETQYF
NA TRBD2 TRBV2 CASRQGLAETDTQYF
few NA TRBV19 CASRLERIGQDSNQPQHF
few NA TRBV7-3 CASSLQGGGEQYF
few TRBD1 TRBV6-1 CASSEARGPGEAFF
NA TRBD1 TRBV11-1 CASSRSGDRGLQSYGYTF